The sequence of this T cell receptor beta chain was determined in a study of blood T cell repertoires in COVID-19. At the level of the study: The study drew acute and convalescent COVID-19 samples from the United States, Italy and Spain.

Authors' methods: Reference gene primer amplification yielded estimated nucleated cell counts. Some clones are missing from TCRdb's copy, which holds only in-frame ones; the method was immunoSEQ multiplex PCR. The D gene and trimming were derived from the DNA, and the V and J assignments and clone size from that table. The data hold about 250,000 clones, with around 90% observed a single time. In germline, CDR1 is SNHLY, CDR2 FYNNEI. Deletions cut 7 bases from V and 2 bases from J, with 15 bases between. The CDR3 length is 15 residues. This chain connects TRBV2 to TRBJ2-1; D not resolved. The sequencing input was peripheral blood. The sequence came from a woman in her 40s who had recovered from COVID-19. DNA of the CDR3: TGTGCCAGCACCGCACGAACCTCGGCCTACAATGAGCAGTTCTTC. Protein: CASTARTSAYNEQFF.